The rows below give T cell receptor beta chains drawn from one sample of a study of human T cells and chemical hapten exposure. MiXCR was run by TCRdb on the RACE reads, yielding one entry per CDR3 protein. This sample yields about 190,000 distinct CDR3 sequences, of which approximately 26% are seen a single time; roughly 2.4% belongs to the top ten. Sequences were derived from whole blood, sampled in connection with sensitization to the hapten diphenylcyclopropenone (DPC). The receptor source for this set is a middle-aged woman with alopecia areata. Some clones in this sample may be carry-over from other donors' samples. The CDR3 runs from the conserved cysteine through the conserved F or W. Each record gives: clone size, D gene, V gene, J gene, CDR3 protein, CDR3 DNA. The D gene is left open where the match is weak. Clone size appears in some rows only: once, few, many, or a class for an expanded clone.

NA,TRBD2,TRBV20-1,TRBJ2-7,CSARSLAGEQYF,TGCAGTGCTAGGAGCCTAGCGGGGGAGCAGTACTTC
NA,TRBD2,TRBV28,TRBJ2-5,CASKTALAVGRETQYF,TGTGCCAGCAAAACAGCTCTAGCGGTCGGGAGAGAGACCCAGTACTTC
many,TRBD1,TRBV7-2,TRBJ1-2,CASSQHRGGYTF,TGTGCCAGCAGCCAGCACAGGGGTGGCTACACCTTC
few,NA,TRBV10-3,TRBJ1-5,CAISATQGSGQPQHF,TGTGCCATCAGTGCAACTCAGGGGTCAGGTCAGCCCCAGCATTTT
few,NA,TRBV7-2,TRBJ2-3,CASSFTGPRVTDTQYF,TGTGCCAGCAGCTTCACAGGTCCTCGGGTCACAGATACGCAGTATTTT
once,TRBD2,TRBV6-6,TRBJ2-7,CASSYSAGGLYEQYF,TGTGCCAGCAGTTACTCGGCGGGAGGGCTCTACGAGCAGTACTTC
many,NA,TRBV28,TRBJ2-3,CASSLLQGDTQYF,TGTGCCAGCAGTCTCTTACAGGGAGATACGCAGTATTTT
NA,NA,TRBV6-5,TRBJ1-1,CASGNTGTMNTEAFF,TGTGCCAGCGGAAATACAGGGACCATGAACACTGAAGCTTTCTTT
NA,NA,TRBV2,TRBJ2-2,CASSPGTPRWGGELFF,TGTGCCAGCAGCCCCGGGACACCCCGCTGGGGCGGGGAGCTGTTTTTT
NA,NA,TRBV5-5,TRBJ2-1,CASSSQDGRDYNEQFF,TGTGCCAGCAGCTCGCAGGACGGGAGAGATTACAATGAGCAGTTCTTC
NA,NA,TRBV28,TRBJ1-4,CASTLGGARYEKLFF,TGTGCCAGCACTCTAGGAGGGGCCCGGTATGAAAAACTGTTTTTT
NA,NA,TRBV18,TRBJ2-7,CASSPSMAGSDEQYF,TGTGCCAGCTCACCCTCAATGGCGGGATCAGACGAGCAGTACTTC
few,NA,TRBV10-3,TRBJ1-6,CAISETAGAQNSPLHF,TGTGCCATCAGTGAGACCGCAGGGGCGCAAAATTCACCCCTCCACTTT
few,NA,TRBV6-2/TRBV6-3,TRBJ1-6,CASSYEDRTYSPLHF,TGTGCCAGCAGTTACGAAGACAGGACCTATTCACCCCTCCACTTT
NA,NA,TRBV5-1,TRBJ2-2,CASDRDENTGELFF,TGCGCCAGCGACCGGGACGAGAACACCGGGGAGCTGTTTTTT
NA,NA,TRBV6-6,TRBJ1-3,CASSYGVSGNTIYF,TGTGCCAGCAGTTACGGGGTCTCTGGAAACACCATATATTTT
NA,NA,TRBV20-1,TRBJ2-7,CSARDFSGASSRYEQYF,TGCAGTGCTAGAGATTTCTCGGGAGCATCGAGCCGCTACGAGCAGTACTTC
NA,TRBD1,TRBV20-1,TRBJ2-4,CSARPNRGPNIQYF,TGCAGTGCTAGACCTAACAGGGGCCCAAACATTCAGTACTTC
few,NA,TRBV10-3,TRBJ2-7,CATVAQMTGYEQYF,TGTGCCACCGTGGCGCAAATGACGGGCTACGAGCAGTACTTC
NA,NA,TRBV29-1,TRBJ2-7,CSVGQPSYEQYF,TGCAGCGTTGGCCAGCCCTCTTACGAGCAGTACTTC
few,NA,TRBV6-5,TRBJ2-1,CASGGDESSYNEQFF,TGTGCCAGCGGAGGAGACGAAAGCTCCTACAATGAGCAGTTCTTC
NA,NA,TRBV21-1,TRBJ1-5,CASSPRGNSNQPQHF,TGTGCCAGCAGCCCCAGGGGGAATAGCAATCAGCCCCAGCATTTT
NA,NA,TRBV27,TRBJ2-1,CASSLSLNEQFF,TGTGCCAGCAGTTTGTCCTTAAATGAGCAGTTCTTC
few,NA,TRBV12-3/TRBV12-4,TRBJ1-1,CASSSGRIGDTEAFF,TGTGCCAGCAGTTCTGGACGGATTGGGGATACTGAAGCTTTCTTT
few,NA,TRBV7-9,TRBJ2-3,CASSGDTTDTQYF,TGTGCCAGCAGCGGCGACACCACAGATACGCAGTATTTT
few,TRBD1,TRBV7-2,TRBJ1-5,CASSKDRANQPQHF,TGTGCCAGCAGCAAGGACAGGGCCAATCAGCCCCAGCATTTT
few,NA,TRBV12-3/TRBV12-4,TRBJ2-3,CASSGSMSTDTQYF,TGTGCCAGCAGTGGGAGCATGAGCACAGATACGCAGTATTTT
many,TRBD2,TRBV7-9,TRBJ2-2,CASSLGGSLSGELFF,TGTGCCAGCAGCTTAGGCGGGAGCTTGAGCGGGGAGCTGTTTTTT
few,TRBD1,TRBV28,TRBJ1-4,CASSSGTGRKLFF,TGTGCCAGCAGTAGCGGGACAGGGAGAAAACTGTTTTTT
NA,NA,TRBV2,TRBJ2-1,CASSDWTPGNEQFF,TGTGCCAGCAGTGACTGGACTCCGGGCAATGAGCAGTTCTTC
few,TRBD2,TRBV20-1,TRBJ2-1,CSARDVLAGEKGRNEQFF,TGCAGTGCTAGAGATGTACTGGCGGGAGAGAAGGGGAGGAATGAGCAGTTCTTC
NA,TRBD1,TRBV6-5,TRBJ2-1,CASGTTGAYNEQFF,TGTGCCAGCGGGACAACAGGGGCCTACAATGAGCAGTTCTTC
few,NA,TRBV4-2,TRBJ2-2,CASSQGLPGDTGELFF,TGTGCCAGCAGCCAAGGACTCCCTGGGGACACCGGGGAGCTGTTTTTT
NA,NA,TRBV12-3/TRBV12-4,TRBJ2-7,CASSRSGPSYEQYF,TGTGCCAGCAGCAGGAGCGGGCCCTCCTACGAGCAGTACTTC
few,NA,TRBV5-1,TRBJ2-3,CASSSADRVTDTQYF,TGCGCCAGCAGCTCCGCGGACAGAGTCACAGATACGCAGTATTTT
many,NA,TRBV29-1,TRBJ1-1,CSVDLRQIMNTEAFF,TGCAGCGTTGATCTAAGGCAGATCATGAACACTGAAGCTTTCTTT
NA,TRBD2,TRBV11-2,TRBJ2-7,CASSLYAIAGGLGYEQYF,TGTGCCAGCAGCTTATATGCGATAGCGGGAGGGCTCGGGTACGAGCAGTACTTC
NA,TRBD2,TRBV19,TRBJ2-1,CASTPLPGLEYNEQFF,TGTGCCAGTACCCCCCTGCCGGGACTAGAGTACAATGAGCAGTTCTTC
NA,NA,TRBV4-3,TRBJ2-3,CASSARPTDTQYF,TGCGCCAGCAGCGCCCGACCTACAGATACGCAGTATTTT
few,NA,TRBV4-2,TRBJ2-2,CASSPLKVSSNTGELFF,TGTGCCAGCAGCCCTTTGAAGGTTAGCAGCAACACCGGGGAGCTGTTTTTT
few,NA,TRBV19,TRBJ2-5,CASSISIQETQYF,TGTGCCAGTAGTATCTCCATCCAAGAGACCCAGTACTTC